This T cell receptor (beta chain) was obtained from a study of cytomegalovirus exposure and HLA in healthy donors. Germline values: CDR1 SGHKS, CDR2 YYEKEE (reference sequence). V lost 4 bases to trimming and J lost 5 bases, with 18 bases between them. The CDR3 covers 15 residues. Regarding the study as a whole: TCR beta sequences reportedly predicted most subjects' HLA-A and HLA-B alleles accurately. Later on, an analysis found that several of the most significant clusters appeared to be linked to common viral pathogens, which included parvovirus B19.

A multiplex PCR was run with 60 Vbeta primers and 13 Jbeta primers. Repertoires were generated with immunoSEQ multiplex PCR, while TCRdb's copy carries only in-frame clones and drops some. The sample lists a few hundred thousand clones; about 80% were seen once. Whereas donors were nominally healthy upon sampling, unrecorded immune exposures were probable. In regard to this clone: Its antigen is not identified.

Sequenced sample: PBMCs. This chain links TRBV5-5 with TRBJ2-5, with a weak D call TRBD2 (6 bases). The receptor's source is a girl aged 5 to 17 in good health and CMV-seronegative. Here the CDR3 DNA reads TGTGCCAGCAGCATTGGGGGAGGCGGAGGCGAGACCCAGTACTTC. It translates to CASSIGGGGGETQYF.